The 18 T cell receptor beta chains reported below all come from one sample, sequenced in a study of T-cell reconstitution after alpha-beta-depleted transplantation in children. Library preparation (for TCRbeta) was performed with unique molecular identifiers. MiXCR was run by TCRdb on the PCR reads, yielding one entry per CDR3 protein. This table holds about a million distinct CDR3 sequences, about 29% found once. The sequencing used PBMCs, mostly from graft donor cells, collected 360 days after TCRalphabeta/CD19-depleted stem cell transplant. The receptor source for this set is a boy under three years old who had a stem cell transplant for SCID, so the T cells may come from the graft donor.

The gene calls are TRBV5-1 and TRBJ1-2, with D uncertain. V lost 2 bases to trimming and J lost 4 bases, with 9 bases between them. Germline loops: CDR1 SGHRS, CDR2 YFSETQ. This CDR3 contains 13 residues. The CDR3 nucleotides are TGCGCCAGCAGCTTTTTTCCGAGCTATGGCTACACCTTC. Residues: CASSFFPSYGYTF.

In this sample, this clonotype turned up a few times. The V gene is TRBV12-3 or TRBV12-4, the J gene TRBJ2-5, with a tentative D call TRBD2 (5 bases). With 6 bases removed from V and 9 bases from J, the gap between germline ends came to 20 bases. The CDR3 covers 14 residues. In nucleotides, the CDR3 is TGTGCCAGCAGCAATACCCCGATAGCCGGGGCCCAGTACTTC. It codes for CASSNTPIAGAQYF.

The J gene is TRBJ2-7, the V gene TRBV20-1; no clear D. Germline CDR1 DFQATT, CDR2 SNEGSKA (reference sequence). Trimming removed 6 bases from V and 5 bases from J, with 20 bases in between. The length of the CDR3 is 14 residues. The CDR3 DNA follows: TGCAGTGCCCTCCAAGGAGTCCGGCTCCACGAGCAGTACTTC. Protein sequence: CSALQGVRLHEQYF.

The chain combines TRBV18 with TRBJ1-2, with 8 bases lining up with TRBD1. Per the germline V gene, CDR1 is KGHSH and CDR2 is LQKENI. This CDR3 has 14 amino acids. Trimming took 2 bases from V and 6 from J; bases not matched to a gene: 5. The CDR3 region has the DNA TGTGCCAGCTCACCAACGACAGGGGAGAATGGCTACACCTTC. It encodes CASSPTTGENGYTF.

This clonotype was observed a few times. CDR3: CASSAASSYEQYF. CDR3 in DNA: TGCGCCAGCTCGGCGGCGAGCTCCTACGAGCAGTACTTC. The J gene is TRBJ2-7, the V gene TRBV4-1, with D hard to call. CDR3 length equals 13 residues. V was shortened by 8 bases and J by 0 bases, with 11 bases between the two germline ends. Germline loops: CDR1 MGHRA, CDR2 YSYEKL.

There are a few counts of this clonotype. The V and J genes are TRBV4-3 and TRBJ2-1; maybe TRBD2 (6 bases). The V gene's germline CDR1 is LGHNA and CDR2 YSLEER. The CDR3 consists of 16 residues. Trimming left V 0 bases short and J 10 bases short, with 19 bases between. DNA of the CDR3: TGCGCCAGCAGCCAAGAGGTTTCGGCGGGGCCCTTAGAGCAGTTCTTC. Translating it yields CASSQEVSAGPLEQFF.

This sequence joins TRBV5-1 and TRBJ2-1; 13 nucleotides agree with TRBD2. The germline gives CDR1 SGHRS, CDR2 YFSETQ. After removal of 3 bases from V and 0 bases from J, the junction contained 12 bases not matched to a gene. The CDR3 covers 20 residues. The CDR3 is CASSWPSTSGGSSSYNEQFF. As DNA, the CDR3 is TGCGCCAGCAGCTGGCCATCGACTAGCGGGGGGTCTAGCTCCTACAATGAGCAGTTCTTC.

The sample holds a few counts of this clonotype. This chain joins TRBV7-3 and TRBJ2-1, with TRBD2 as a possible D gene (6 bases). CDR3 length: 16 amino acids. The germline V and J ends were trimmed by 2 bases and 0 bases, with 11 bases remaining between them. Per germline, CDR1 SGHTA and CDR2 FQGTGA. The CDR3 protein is CASSLHRDSSYNEQFF. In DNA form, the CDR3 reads TGTGCCAGCAGCTTACACCGGGACTCCTCCTACAATGAGCAGTTCTTC.

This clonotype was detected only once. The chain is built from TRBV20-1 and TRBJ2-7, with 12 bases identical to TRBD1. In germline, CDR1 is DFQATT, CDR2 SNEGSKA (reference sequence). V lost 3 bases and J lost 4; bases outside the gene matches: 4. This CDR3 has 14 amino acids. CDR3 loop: CSARKGQGAYEQYF. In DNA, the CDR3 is TGCAGTGCTAGGAAGGGACAGGGGGCGTACGAGCAGTACTTC.

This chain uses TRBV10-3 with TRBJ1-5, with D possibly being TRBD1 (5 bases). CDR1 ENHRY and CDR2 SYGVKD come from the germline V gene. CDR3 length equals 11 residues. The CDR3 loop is CAIGTYQPQHF. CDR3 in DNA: TGTGCAATAGGGACGTACCAGCCCCAGCATTTT.

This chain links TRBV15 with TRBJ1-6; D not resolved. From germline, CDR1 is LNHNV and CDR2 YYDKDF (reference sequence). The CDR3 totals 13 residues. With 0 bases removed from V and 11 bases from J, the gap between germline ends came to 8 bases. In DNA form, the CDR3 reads TGTGCCACCAGCAGAGAGGAGTATCCACCCCTCCACTTT. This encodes CATSREEYPPLHF.

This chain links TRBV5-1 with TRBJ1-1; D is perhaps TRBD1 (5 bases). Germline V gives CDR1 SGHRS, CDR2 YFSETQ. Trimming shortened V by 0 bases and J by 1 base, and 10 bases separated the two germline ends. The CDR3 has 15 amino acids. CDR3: CASSLEGLGNTEAFF. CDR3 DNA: TGCGCCAGCAGCTTGGAGGGGTTGGGGAACACTGAAGCTTTCTTT.

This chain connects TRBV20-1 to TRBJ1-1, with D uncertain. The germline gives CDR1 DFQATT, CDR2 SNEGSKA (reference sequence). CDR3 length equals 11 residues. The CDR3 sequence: CLIPENTEAFF. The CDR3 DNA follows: TGCTTAATCCCTGAGAACACTGAAGCTTTCTTT.

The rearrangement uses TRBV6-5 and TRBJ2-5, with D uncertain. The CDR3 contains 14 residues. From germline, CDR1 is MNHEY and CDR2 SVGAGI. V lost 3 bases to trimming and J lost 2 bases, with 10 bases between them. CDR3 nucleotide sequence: TGTGCCAGCAGTTATCTCGGCTTACAAGAGACCCAGTACTTC. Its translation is CASSYLGLQETQYF.

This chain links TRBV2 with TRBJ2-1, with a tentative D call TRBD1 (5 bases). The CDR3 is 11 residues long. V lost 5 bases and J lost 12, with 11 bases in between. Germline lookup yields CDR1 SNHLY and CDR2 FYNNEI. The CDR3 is CASSTGFGQFF. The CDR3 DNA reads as TGTGCCAGCAGTACAGGTTTTGGGCAGTTCTTC.

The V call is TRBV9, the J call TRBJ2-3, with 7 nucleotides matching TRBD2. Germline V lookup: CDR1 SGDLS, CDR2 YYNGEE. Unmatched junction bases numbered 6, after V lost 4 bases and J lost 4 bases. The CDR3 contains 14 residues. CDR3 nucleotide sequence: TGTGCCAGCAGCTCGGGACTAACGGCAGATACGCAGTATTTT. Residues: CASSSGLTADTQYF. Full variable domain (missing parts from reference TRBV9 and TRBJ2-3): DSGVTQTPKHLITATGQRVTLRCSPRSGDLSVYWYQQSLDQGLQFLIQYYNGEERAKGNILERFSAQQFPDLHSELNLSSLELGDSALYFCASSSGLTADTQYFGPGTRLTVL.

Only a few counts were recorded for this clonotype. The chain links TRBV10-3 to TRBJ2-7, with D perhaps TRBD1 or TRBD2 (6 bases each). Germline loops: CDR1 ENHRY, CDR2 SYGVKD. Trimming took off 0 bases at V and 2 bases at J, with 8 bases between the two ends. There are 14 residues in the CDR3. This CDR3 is CAISESGGTYEQYF. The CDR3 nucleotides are TGTGCCATCAGTGAGTCGGGGGGCACCTACGAGCAGTACTTC.

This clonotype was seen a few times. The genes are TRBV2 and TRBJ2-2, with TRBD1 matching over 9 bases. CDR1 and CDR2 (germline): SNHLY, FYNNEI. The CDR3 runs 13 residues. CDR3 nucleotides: TGTGGGGGACAGGGCGAGAGCACCGGGGAGCTGTTTTTT. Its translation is CGGQGESTGELFF.